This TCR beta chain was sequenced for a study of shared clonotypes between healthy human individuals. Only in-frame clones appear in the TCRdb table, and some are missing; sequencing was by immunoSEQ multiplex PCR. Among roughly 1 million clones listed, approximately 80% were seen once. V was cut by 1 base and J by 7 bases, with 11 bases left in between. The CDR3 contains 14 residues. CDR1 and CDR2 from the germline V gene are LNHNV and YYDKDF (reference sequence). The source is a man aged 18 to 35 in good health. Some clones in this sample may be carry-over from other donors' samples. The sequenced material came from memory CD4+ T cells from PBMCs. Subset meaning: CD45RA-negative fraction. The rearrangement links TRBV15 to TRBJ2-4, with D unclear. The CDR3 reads CATSRATLQNIQYF. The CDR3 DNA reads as TGTGCCACCAGCAGAGCTACCCTCCAGAACATTCAGTACTTC.